The text below deals with one T cell receptor (beta chain). No antigen is known for it. The CDR3 has 13 residues. Germline CDR1 MNHEY, CDR2 SVGAGI. V shed 7 bases and J 5 bases; nucleotides not matched to a gene: 1. The data stem from a study of T cell responses to AZD1222 COVID-19 vaccine. Study-wide findings and caveats: Of the AZD1222 recipients, only five to seven were seropositive at baseline.

Profiling relied on immunoSEQ multiplex PCR, and the TCRdb table lists in-frame clones only, not all of them. The table has about 130,000 clones, roughly 92% seen once. This TCR was sampled from an adult who received the AZD1222 COVID-19 vaccine. The chain recombines TRBV6-5 with TRBJ2-1; 11 bases fit TRBD2. The input for sequencing was peripheral blood, taken 28 days after the second AZD1222 dose. CDR3 amino acids: CASKGLADNEQFF. The CDR3 nucleotides read TGTGCCAGCAAGGGACTAGCGGACAATGAGCAGTTCTTC.